This TCR beta chain was recovered during a study of T-cell memory formation after mild COVID-19. In the study overall: Clusters were largely donor specific.

Comment on this clonotype: Antigen: not known.

TCRdb recomputed calls from the 5' RACE reads with MiXCR, one row per CDR3 protein. Altogether about 150,000 distinct CDR3 sequences are present, 10% to 15% being singletons, with the ten largest covering approximately 3.3%. General study findings and limits: Clonal second-wave expansions that peaked on day 37 had unconfirmed SARS-CoV-2 specificity. Cross-reactive memory seemingly joined, as some responding clones were found in pre-infection memory.

CDR1 is ENHRY and CDR2 is SYGVKD in the germline V gene. The CDR3 is 13 residues long. V was clipped by 4 bases and J by 5 bases, with 11 bases between them. The origin of this receptor is a man between 18 and 29 years old who had mild COVID-19 (a few samples of this study predate the infection). Cell type and time point are not known. The sample comprised PBMCs or a T cell subset sorted from them (not recorded which). The chain links TRBV10-3 to TRBJ2-5; no firm D call. This CDR3 reads CAISVPLRETQYF. DNA of the CDR3: TGTGCCATCAGTGTCCCCCTTCGGGAGACCCAGTACTTC.